Each of the 14 T cell receptor beta chains below was sequenced from the same sample in a study of OX40 agonist ivuxolimab in advanced cancers. Data came from immunoSEQ multiplex PCR; TCRdb stores just in-frame clones and leaves some out. The top ten hold roughly 2.7% of the sample, which has about 69,000 clones, about 85% seen once. This specimen was CD4+ or CD8+ T cells sorted from blood, taken in a trial of the OX40 agonist ivuxolimab. Receptors originate from an adult with an advanced solid tumor such as melanoma, head and neck, liver or kidney cancer.

There are a few counts of this clone. The chain has TRBV2 and TRBJ2-7; no reliable D call. This CDR3 is built from 16 residues. The V end was cut by 1 base, the J end by 4 bases, with 17 bases between. Germline CDR1 SNHLY, CDR2 FYNNEI. The CDR3 nucleotides read TGTGCCAGCAGTGAAGACACTGGGCAGCCAGGATACGAGCAGTACTTC. Protein sequence: CASSEDTGQPGYEQYF.

The V call is TRBV6-6, the J call TRBJ1-2; the D gene is possibly TRBD1 (5 bases). The CDR3 runs to 15 residues. Per germline, CDR1 MNHNY and CDR2 SVGAGI (reference sequence). V lost 5 bases and J 8 bases, leaving 21 bases between the germline ends. The DNA of the CDR3 is TGTGCCAGCAGTACCTACGGGACGTCGGCGGGGGGCTACACCTTC. Protein sequence: CASSTYGTSAGGYTF.

The J gene is TRBJ2-4, the V gene TRBV5-4; D is unclear. V dropped 0 bases and J dropped 15 bases, with 4 bases sitting between them. This CDR3 has 9 amino acids. Germline V gives CDR1 SGHNT, CDR2 YYREEE (reference sequence). DNA for the CDR3: TGTGCCAGCAGCTTGGTAGGGTACTTC. It codes for CASSLVGYF.

The chain has TRBV28 and TRBJ1-6; D not resolved. Looked up from germline, CDR1 is MDHEN and CDR2 is SYDVKM. With 6 bases removed from V and 0 bases from J, the gap between germline ends came to 12 bases. The CDR3 is made up of 16 amino acids. The DNA of the CDR3 is TGTGCCAGCAGGAGGCCGGGGAGCTCCTATAATTCACCCCTCCACTTT. Translation gives CASRRPGSSYNSPLHF.

The rearrangement uses TRBV7-6 and TRBJ1-2; D unclear. Trimming removed 5 bases at V and 2 bases at J, with 9 bases between. The CDR3 totals 13 residues. The germline gives CDR1 SGHVS, CDR2 FNYEAQ. The CDR3 nucleotides are TGTGCCAGCAGCGCCGCCCAGAACTATGGCTACACCTTC. Translating it yields CASSAAQNYGYTF.

The V gene is TRBV6-1, the J gene TRBJ1-2; no clear D. CDR3 length equals 12 residues. Trimming left V 11 bases short and J 0 bases short, with 10 bases between. The germline CDR1 and CDR2 sequences are MNHNS and SASEGT. CDR3 in DNA: TGTGCCTCGGCACCCACTAACTATGGCTACACCTTC. Protein: CASAPTNYGYTF.

The gene calls are TRBV30 and TRBJ2-7, with D perhaps given as TRBD1 or TRBD2 (6 bases each). The CDR3 extends over 14 amino acids. The germline V and J ends were trimmed by 3 bases and 5 bases, with 17 bases remaining between them. CDR1 GTSNPN and CDR2 SVGIG come from the germline V gene (reference sequence). CDR3 DNA: TGTGCCTGGAGGGAGGGGGTTTTGTTCCACGAGCAGTACTTC. Translated: CAWREGVLFHEQYF.

DNA for the CDR3: TGTGCCTGCAACCCACAGGGGGCTGGGACTGAAGCTTTCTTT. It encodes CACNPQGAGTEAFF. The chain uses TRBV30 and TRBJ1-1, with 9 nucleotides matching TRBD1. The CDR3 is made up of 14 amino acids. The junction had 10 bases not matched to a gene; V was cut back by 6 bases and J by 5 bases. The V gene's germline CDR1 is GTSNPN and CDR2 SVGIG (reference sequence).

This clone was detected only a few times. The rearrangement links TRBV5-6 to TRBJ1-5; D unresolved. Per germline, CDR1 SGHDT and CDR2 YYEEEE. The CDR3 runs 16 residues. Trimming pared 0 bases from V and 0 bases from J, leaving 10 bases between. CDR3 loop: CASSLAGGLSNQPQHF. DNA for the CDR3: TGTGCCAGCAGCTTGGCTGGAGGACTTAGCAATCAGCCCCAGCATTTT.

This chain uses TRBV5-8 with TRBJ2-3; D is uncertain. Trimming shortened V by 2 bases and J by 2 bases, and 9 bases separated the two germline ends. CDR1 and CDR2 (germline): SGHTS, YDEGEE. The CDR3 has 14 amino acids. CDR3 sequence reads: CASSFGRHTDTQYF. CDR3 sequence (DNA): TGTGCCAGCAGCTTCGGACGGCACACAGATACGCAGTATTTT.

This chain uses TRBV25-1 with TRBJ2-7, with D hard to call. Germline loops: CDR1 MGHDK, CDR2 SYGVNS. This CDR3 has 13 residues. The V end lost 3 bases, the J end lost 3 bases, and 9 bases lay between the germline ends. CDR3 sequence: CASSDSNFYEQYF. The CDR3 bases are TGTGCCAGCAGTGACTCCAACTTCTACGAGCAGTACTTC.

V gene TRBV4-2 combines with J gene TRBJ1-2; D not resolved. Looked up from germline, CDR1 is LGHNA and CDR2 is YNFKEQ. Between the trimmed V and J ends, which lost 6 bases and 6 bases, there was a span of 11 bases. The CDR3 length is 12 residues. CDR3 amino acids: CASRSGENGYTF. CDR3 coding DNA: TGTGCCAGCAGGTCCGGGGAGAATGGCTACACCTTC.

This clone was detected only once. The rearrangement uses TRBV27 and TRBJ1-1, with D uncertain. Trimming cost V 3 bases and J 4 bases, with 6 bases left between them. This CDR3 has 12 residues. Germline V gives CDR1 MNHEY, CDR2 SMNVEV (reference sequence). The CDR3 reads CASSFAGTEAFF. In nucleotides, the CDR3 is TGTGCCAGCAGTTTCGCGGGCACTGAAGCTTTCTTT.

DNA of the CDR3: TGTGCCAGTTCGGGGGTGTCAGATAACTATGGCTACACCTTC. Protein sequence: CASSGVSDNYGYTF. This sequence joins TRBV6-1 and TRBJ1-2, with D perhaps TRBD1 (5 bases). The V and J ends lost 9 bases and 1 base respectively, with 15 bases between them. This CDR3 has 14 amino acids. Per the germline V gene, CDR1 is MNHNS and CDR2 is SASEGT.